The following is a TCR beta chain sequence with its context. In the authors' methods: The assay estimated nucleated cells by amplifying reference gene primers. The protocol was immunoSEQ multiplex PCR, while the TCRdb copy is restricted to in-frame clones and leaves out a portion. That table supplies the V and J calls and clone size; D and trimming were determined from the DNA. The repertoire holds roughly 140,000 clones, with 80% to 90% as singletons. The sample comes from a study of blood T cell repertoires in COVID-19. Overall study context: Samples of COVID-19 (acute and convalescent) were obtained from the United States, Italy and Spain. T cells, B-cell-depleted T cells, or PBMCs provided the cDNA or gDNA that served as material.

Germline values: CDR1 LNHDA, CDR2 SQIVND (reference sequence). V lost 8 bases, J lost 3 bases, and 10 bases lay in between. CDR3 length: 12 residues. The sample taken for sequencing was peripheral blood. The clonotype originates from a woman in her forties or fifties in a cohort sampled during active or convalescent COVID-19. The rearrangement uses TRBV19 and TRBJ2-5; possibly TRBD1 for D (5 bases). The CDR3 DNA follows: TGTGCCAGTGCATCGACAGAAGAGACCCAGTACTTC. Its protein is CASASTEETQYF.